What follows describes a single T cell receptor beta chain. The data were taken from a study of shared clonotypes between healthy human individuals. The repertoire was sequenced with immunoSEQ multiplex PCR; TCRdb's copy has only in-frame clones and lacks some. The sample holds about 1.9 million clones; approximately 92% are singletons and the top ten take 1.5% to 2%. CDR1 MGHDK and CDR2 SYGVNS come from the germline V gene. The V end lost 5 bases, the J end lost 3 bases, and 13 bases lay between the germline ends. The CDR3 totals 14 residues. Terminally differentiated effector memory CD45RA+ cells were excluded from the naive CD8 cells, which were CD45RO-negative and positively selected for CCR7.

V is TRBV25-1 and J is TRBJ1-2, with D possibly being TRBD1 (5 bases). The sequence was obtained from a man younger than 35 in good health. Some clones in this sample may be carry-over from other donors' samples. Sequencing input: naive CD8+ T cells from PBMCs. The CDR3 loop is CASSNRGDYYGYTF. The CDR3 nucleotides read TGTGCCAGCAGTAACCGCGGGGACTACTATGGCTACACCTTC.